What follows are 7 T cell receptor beta chains derived from one specimen sequenced in a study of cytomegalovirus exposure and HLA in healthy donors. 60 Vbeta and 13 Jbeta primers were used in PCR. Data came from immunoSEQ multiplex PCR; TCRdb stores just in-frame clones and leaves some out. The sample has about 88,000 clones, 85% to 90% seen once. Sequencing was performed on PBMCs. These receptor sequences come from a man between 18 and 29 years old in good health and CMV-seronegative.

This chain uses TRBV4-3 with TRBJ1-1; weak D call: TRBD1 (6 bases). Germline V CDR1 and CDR2: LGHNA, YSLEER. The CDR3 runs to 14 residues. The V and J ends lost 5 bases and 1 base respectively, with 11 bases between them. The CDR3: CASSKGQPNTEAFF. As DNA, the CDR3 is TGCGCCAGCAGCAAGGGACAACCGAACACTGAAGCTTTCTTT.

The chain combines TRBV28 with TRBJ2-1; 10 bases line up with TRBD1. Trimming cost V 7 bases and J 7 bases; bases outside gene matches: 7. This CDR3 is built from 14 residues. Germline values: CDR1 MDHEN, CDR2 SYDVKM. The CDR3 sequence: CASTGQGVKNEQFF. The CDR3 DNA sequence: TGTGCCAGCACCGGACAGGGGGTCAAGAATGAGCAGTTCTTC.

The V call is TRBV6-5, the J call TRBJ2-7; 11 positions match TRBD2. V shed 1 base and J 2 bases; nucleotides not matched to a gene: 4. CDR1 is MNHEY and CDR2 is SVGAGI in the germline V gene. The length of the CDR3 is 16 residues. CDR3 region: CASSYLGLADTYEQYF. The CDR3 nucleotides are TGTGCCAGCAGTTACTTGGGACTAGCGGATACCTACGAGCAGTACTTC.

The CDR3 DNA sequence: TGCGCCAGCAGGTTGCACCACGGACAGGGAACCTCAGGGGAGACCCAGTACTTC. Protein sequence: CASRLHHGQGTSGETQYF. The chain couples TRBV5-1 to TRBJ2-5, with 8 nucleotides matching TRBD1. This CDR3 contains 18 residues. The V and J ends lost 5 bases and 5 bases, in that order; junction bases with no gene match: 20. Germline CDR1 and CDR2: SGHRS and YFSETQ.

The gene calls are TRBV9 and TRBJ2-1, with 10 positions matching TRBD2. Germline trimming cut 0 bases from V and 9 bases from J; bases unmatched to any gene: 3. The CDR3 runs 14 residues. Germline V CDR1 and CDR2: SGDLS, YYNGEE. The CDR3 here is CASSVEGLAPEQFF. CDR3 in DNA: TGTGCCAGCAGCGTAGAGGGACTAGCGCCTGAGCAGTTCTTC.

The rearrangement joins TRBV7-2 to TRBJ2-3, with 13 bases identical to TRBD2. V trimming: 5 bases; J trimming: 6 bases; junction bases outside the gene matches: 8. CDR3 length equals 16 residues. Germline V gives CDR1 SGHTA, CDR2 FQGNSA. The CDR3 nucleotides are TGTGCCAGCAGCCAGGGGACTAGCGGGGCCCGGGATACGCAGTATTTT. It codes for CASSQGTSGARDTQYF.

V is TRBV7-3 and J is TRBJ2-3; D is perhaps TRBD2 (5 bases). This CDR3 is built from 13 residues. Germline assignment: CDR1 SGHTA and CDR2 FQGTGA. V dropped 0 bases and J dropped 8 bases, with 9 bases sitting between them. This CDR3 reads CASSLTGGGTQYF. The CDR3 coding sequence is TGTGCCAGCAGCTTAACGGGTGGAGGTACGCAGTATTTT.